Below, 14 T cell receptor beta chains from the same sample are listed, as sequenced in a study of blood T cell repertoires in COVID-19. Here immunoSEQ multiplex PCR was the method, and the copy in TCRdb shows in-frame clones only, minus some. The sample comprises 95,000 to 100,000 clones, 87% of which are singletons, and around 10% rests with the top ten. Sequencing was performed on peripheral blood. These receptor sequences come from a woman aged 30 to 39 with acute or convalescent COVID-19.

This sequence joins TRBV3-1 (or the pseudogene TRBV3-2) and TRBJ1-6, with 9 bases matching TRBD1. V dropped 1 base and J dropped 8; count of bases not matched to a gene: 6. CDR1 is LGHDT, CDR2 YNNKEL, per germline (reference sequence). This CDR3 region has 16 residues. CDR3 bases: TGTGCCAGCAGCCAAGCGCGGGACAGGGTTTATTCACCCCTCCACTTT. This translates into CASSQARDRVYSPLHF.

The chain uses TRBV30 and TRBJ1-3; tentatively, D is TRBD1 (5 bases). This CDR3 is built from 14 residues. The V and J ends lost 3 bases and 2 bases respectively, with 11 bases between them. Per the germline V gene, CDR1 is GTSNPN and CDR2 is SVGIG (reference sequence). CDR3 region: CAWRGGIAGNTIYF. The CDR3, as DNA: TGTGCCTGGAGGGGGGGTATAGCTGGAAACACCATATATTTT.

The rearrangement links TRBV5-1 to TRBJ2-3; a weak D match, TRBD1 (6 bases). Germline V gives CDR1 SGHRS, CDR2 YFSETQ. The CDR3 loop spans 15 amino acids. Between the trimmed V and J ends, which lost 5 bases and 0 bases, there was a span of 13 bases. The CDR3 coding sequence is TGCGCCAGCAGACCCGGACAGAAAAGCACAGATACGCAGTATTTT. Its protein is CASRPGQKSTDTQYF.

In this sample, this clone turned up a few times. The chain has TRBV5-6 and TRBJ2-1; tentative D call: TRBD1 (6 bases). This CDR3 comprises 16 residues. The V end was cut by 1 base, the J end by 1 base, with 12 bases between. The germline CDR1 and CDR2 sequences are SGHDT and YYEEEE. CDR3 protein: CASSLSQGRSYNEQFF. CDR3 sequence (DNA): TGTGCCAGCAGCTTGTCACAGGGAAGGTCCTACAATGAGCAGTTCTTC.

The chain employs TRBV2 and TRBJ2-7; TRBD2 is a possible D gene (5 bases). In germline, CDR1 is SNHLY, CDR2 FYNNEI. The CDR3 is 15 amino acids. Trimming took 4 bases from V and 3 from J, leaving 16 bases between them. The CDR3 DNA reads TGTGCCAGCAGTGCCCTTGATTGGGGAGACTACGAGCAGTACTTC. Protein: CASSALDWGDYEQYF. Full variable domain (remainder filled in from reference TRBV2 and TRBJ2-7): EPEVTQTPSHQVTQMGQEVILRCVPISNHLYFYWYRQILGQKVEFLVSFYNNEISEKSEIFDDQFSVERPDGSNFTLKIRSTKLEDSAMYFCASSALDWGDYEQYFGPGTRLTVT.

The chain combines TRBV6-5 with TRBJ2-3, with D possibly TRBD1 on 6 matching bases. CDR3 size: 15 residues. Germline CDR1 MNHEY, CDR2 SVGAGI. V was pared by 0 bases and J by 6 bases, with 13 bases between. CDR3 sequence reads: CASSYSTGLADTQYF. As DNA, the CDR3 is TGTGCCAGCAGTTACTCGACAGGTCTGGCGGATACGCAGTATTTT.

The DNA of the CDR3 is TGCAGTGCTAGTTCCCCCGGTACCGACACCGGGGAGCTGTTTTTT. Its protein product is CSASSPGTDTGELFF. The chain couples TRBV20-1 to TRBJ2-2, with D hard to call. Germline V gene lookup returns CDR1 DFQATT and CDR2 SNEGSKA (reference sequence). The germline V and J ends were trimmed by 3 bases and 3 bases, with 14 bases remaining between them. The CDR3 covers 15 residues.

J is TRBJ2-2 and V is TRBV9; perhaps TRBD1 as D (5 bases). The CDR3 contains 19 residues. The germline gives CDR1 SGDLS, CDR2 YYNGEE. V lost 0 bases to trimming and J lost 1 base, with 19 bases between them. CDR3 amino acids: CASSVDEPHPQGNTGELFF. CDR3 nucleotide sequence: TGTGCCAGCAGCGTAGACGAACCCCACCCTCAGGGGAACACCGGGGAGCTGTTTTTT.

CDR3 amino acids: CASSSQIANTF. The CDR3 DNA reads as TGTGCCAGCAGTTCCCAGATCGCCAACACCTTC. The rearrangement joins TRBV12-3 or TRBV12-4 to TRBJ1-2; no clear D. This CDR3 comprises 11 residues. Trimming removed 4 bases from V and 12 bases from J, with 12 bases in between.

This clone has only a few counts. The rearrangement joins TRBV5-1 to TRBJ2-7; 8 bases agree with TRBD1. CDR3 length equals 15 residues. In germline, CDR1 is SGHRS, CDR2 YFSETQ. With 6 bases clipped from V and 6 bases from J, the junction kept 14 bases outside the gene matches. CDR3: CASTSAGTGPSEQYF. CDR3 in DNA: TGCGCCAGCACCTCCGCTGGGACAGGCCCCTCCGAGCAGTACTTC.

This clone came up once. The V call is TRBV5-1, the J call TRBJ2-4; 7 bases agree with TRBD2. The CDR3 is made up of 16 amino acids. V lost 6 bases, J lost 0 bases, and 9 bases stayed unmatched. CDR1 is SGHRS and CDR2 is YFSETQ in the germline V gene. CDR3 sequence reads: CASTPGGGEAKNIQYF. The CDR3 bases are TGCGCCAGCACCCCCGGCGGGGGTGAAGCCAAAAACATTCAGTACTTC.

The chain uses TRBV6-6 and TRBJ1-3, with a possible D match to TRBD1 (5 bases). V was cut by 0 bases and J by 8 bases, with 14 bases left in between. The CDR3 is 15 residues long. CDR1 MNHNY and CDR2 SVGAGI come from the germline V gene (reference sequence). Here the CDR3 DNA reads TGTGCCAGCAGTTACTCAGCGGGGCGAGGGGACACCATATATTTT. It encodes CASSYSAGRGDTIYF.

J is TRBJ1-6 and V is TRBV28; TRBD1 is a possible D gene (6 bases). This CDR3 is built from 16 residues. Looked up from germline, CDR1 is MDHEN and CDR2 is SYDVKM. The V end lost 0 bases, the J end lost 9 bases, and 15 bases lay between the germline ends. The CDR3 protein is CASSLWRQASGSPLHF. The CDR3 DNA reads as TGTGCCAGCAGTTTATGGCGACAGGCCAGCGGTTCACCCCTCCACTTT.

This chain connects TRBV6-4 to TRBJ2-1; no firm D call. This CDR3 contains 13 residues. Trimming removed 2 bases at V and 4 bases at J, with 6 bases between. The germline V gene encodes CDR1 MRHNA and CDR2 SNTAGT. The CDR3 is CASSDGGYNEQFF. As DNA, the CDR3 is TGTGCCAGCAGTGACGGCGGTTACAATGAGCAGTTCTTC.